These 27 T cell receptor beta chains originate from one sample sequenced in a study of T-cell memory formation after mild COVID-19. TCRdb itself ran the 5' RACE reads through MiXCR, one entry per CDR3 protein. The profile covers around 82,000 distinct CDR3 sequences, with roughly 12% appearing a single time and about 40% taken by the ten largest. The sequenced sample consisted of PBMCs or a T cell subset sorted from them (not recorded which). The receptors were sampled from a young man who had mild COVID-19 (a few samples of this study predate the infection). Cell type and time point are not known.

V gene TRBV4-1 combines with J gene TRBJ1-2, with D perhaps TRBD1 (6 bases). The length of the CDR3 is 15 residues. Trimming took 5 bases from V and 3 from J, leaving 16 bases between them. Germline V gene data show CDR1 as MGHRA and CDR2 as YSYEKL. Written as DNA, the CDR3 is TGCGCCAGCAGCACCAACATCAGGGGCGACTATGGCTACACCTTC. Its protein product is CASSTNIRGDYGYTF.

V gene TRBV20-1 combines with J gene TRBJ1-1; 7 nucleotides align to TRBD1. The V and J ends lost 5 bases and 5 bases, in that order; junction bases with no gene match: 11. CDR1 DFQATT and CDR2 SNEGSKA come from the germline V gene (reference sequence). The CDR3 sequence is 14 residues long. The CDR3 here is CSAGAQGTGTEAFF. CDR3 in DNA: TGCAGTGCTGGGGCACAGGGGACTGGGACTGAAGCTTTCTTT.

V usage is TRBV15 and J usage is TRBJ2-3; the D gene is possibly TRBD1 (6 bases). V dropped 1 base and J dropped 2 bases, with 13 bases sitting between them. Germline V gives CDR1 LNHNV, CDR2 YYDKDF (reference sequence). This CDR3 has 16 amino acids. Here the CDR3 reads CATSRAGVTHTDTQYF. The CDR3 nucleotides are TGTGCCACCAGCAGAGCAGGGGTCACCCACACAGATACGCAGTATTTT.

This clonotype was seen a handful of times. The V call is TRBV5-1, the J call TRBJ2-5; D not certain. Germline assignment: CDR1 SGHRS and CDR2 YFSETQ. The CDR3 is 13 residues long. V lost 4 bases to trimming and J lost 3 bases, with 10 bases between them. The CDR3 DNA reads as TGCGCCAGCAGCCACACAGAAGAAGAGACCCAGTACTTC. The encoded protein is CASSHTEEETQYF.

V and J are TRBV7-2 and TRBJ2-7; 7 bases line up with TRBD2. From germline, CDR1 is SGHTA and CDR2 FQGNSA. The CDR3 has 17 residues. Unmatched junction bases numbered 12, after V lost 2 bases and J lost 2 bases. The CDR3 sequence: CASSLKMGYGGAYEQYV. The CDR3, as DNA: TGTGCCAGCAGCTTAAAGATGGGATATGGGGGGGCCTACGAGCAGTACGTC.

This clonotype was found a few times. The chain links TRBV7-6 to TRBJ2-1, with a tentative D call TRBD1 (6 bases). The CDR3 is made up of 15 amino acids. Between the trimmed V and J ends, which lost 5 bases and 10 bases, there was a span of 21 bases. Germline V gene data show CDR1 as SGHVS and CDR2 as FNYEAQ. This CDR3 is CASSPGVGTSAEQFF. The DNA for the CDR3 is TGTGCCAGCAGCCCAGGGGTGGGGACCTCCGCGGAGCAGTTCTTC. Combining the CDR3 with reference TRBV7-6 and TRBJ2-1 gives the whole variable domain GAGVSQSPRYKVTKRGQDVALRCDPISGHVSLYWYRQALGQGPEFLTYFNYEAQQDKSGLPNDRFSAERPEGSISTLTIQRTEQRDSAMYRCASSPGVGTSAEQFFGPGTRLTVL.

CDR3 DNA: TGTGCCATCAAGGGGAACACTGAAGCTTTCTTT. Its translation is CAIKGNTEAFF. The rearrangement uses TRBV7-9 and TRBJ1-1; D unclear. V lost 10 bases, J lost 1 base, and 7 bases lay in between. The CDR3 is made up of 11 amino acids. Germline CDR1 reads SEHNR; CDR2 reads FQNEAQ (reference sequence).

Only a few counts were recorded for this clonotype. The rearrangement joins TRBV4-2 to TRBJ2-7, with no clear D. Germline values: CDR1 LGHNA, CDR2 YNFKEQ. The V end was cut by 1 base, the J end by 1 base, with 17 bases between. This CDR3 contains 17 residues. CDR3 protein: CASSQVGTFRESYEQYF. For the CDR3, the DNA is TGTGCCAGCAGCCAAGTAGGTACCTTTAGGGAATCCTACGAGCAGTACTTC.

In its sample, this clonotype was seen many times. The rearrangement uses TRBV7-6 and TRBJ2-5; possibly TRBD2 for D (6 bases). V lost 5 bases and J lost 2, with 15 bases in between. This CDR3 contains 15 residues. The germline V gene has CDR1 SGHVS and CDR2 FNYEAQ. The CDR3 loop reads CASSIGALAQETQYF. CDR3 nucleotide sequence: TGTGCCAGCAGCATTGGGGCCCTAGCGCAAGAGACCCAGTACTTC.

This clonotype was detected a few times. The rearrangement joins TRBV29-1 to TRBJ2-1; D perhaps matches TRBD2 (5 bases). V lost 7 bases and J lost 5, with 18 bases in between. This CDR3 region has 14 residues. The germline CDR1 and CDR2 sequences are SQVTM and ANQGSEA. In DNA form, the CDR3 reads TGCAGCGCTGGTGCGGGCGTTTTTGACAATGAGCAGTTCTTC. This codes for CSAGAGVFDNEQFF.

The chain joins TRBV6-5 to TRBJ1-2; 8 bases are shared with TRBD1. The CDR3 sequence is 12 residues long. Germline CDR1 is MNHEY and CDR2 is SVGAGI. Losses at the gene ends were 5 bases for V and 8 bases for J; bases not matched to a gene: 4. The CDR3 coding sequence is TGTGCCAGCAGTAGACAGGGGAGCGGCTACACCTTC. This gives the protein CASSRQGSGYTF.

V is TRBV5-1 and J is TRBJ2-5, with D uncertain. Germline CDR1 reads SGHRS; CDR2 reads YFSETQ. The CDR3 totals 14 residues. Trimming left V 8 bases short and J 5 bases short, with 19 bases between. Here the CDR3 DNA reads TGCGCCAGTTGCTTTGAAAGTCGGGCGGAGACCCAGTACTTC. This translates into CASCFESRAETQYF.

This clonotype was seen only a few times. The chain has TRBV6-2 or TRBV6-3 and TRBJ1-5; 8 bases match TRBD1. The junction had 4 bases not matched to a gene; V was cut back by 5 bases and J by 4 bases. The V gene's germline CDR1 is MNHEY and CDR2 SVGEGT. The CDR3 is made up of 14 amino acids. CDR3 amino acids: CASSDRGWNQPQHF. The DNA for the CDR3 is TGTGCCAGCAGTGACAGGGGATGGAATCAGCCCCAGCATTTT.

V is TRBV9 and J is TRBJ2-3; the D gene is possibly TRBD2 (6 bases). The length of the CDR3 is 16 residues. The V gene lost 4 bases and the J gene lost 6 bases, with 21 bases spanning the gap. Germline CDR1 is SGDLS and CDR2 is YYNGEE. CDR3 DNA sequence: TGTGCCAGCAGCATCCCGGGACTGGGAACGAGGGATACGCAGTATTTT. Protein sequence: CASSIPGLGTRDTQYF.

The sample holds a few counts of this clonotype. V is TRBV7-9 and J is TRBJ2-5, with D possibly being TRBD1 or TRBD2 (5 bases each). The CDR3 covers 12 residues. Germline V gives CDR1 SEHNR, CDR2 FQNEAQ (reference sequence). V was shortened by 6 bases and J by 9 bases, with 14 bases between the two germline ends. The CDR3, as DNA: TGTGCCAGCAGTTGGGACCCCGGGGCCCAGTACTTC. It encodes CASSWDPGAQYF.

This clonotype occurred a few times. The CDR3 here is CASSLTGYEQFF. Written as DNA, the CDR3 is TGTGCCAGCAGCCTGACAGGGTATGAGCAGTTCTTC. This chain joins TRBV6-5 and TRBJ2-1, with TRBD1 matching over 7 bases. After removal of 6 bases from V and 8 bases from J, the junction contained 4 bases not matched to a gene. CDR3 length: 12 residues. The germline V gene encodes CDR1 MNHEY and CDR2 SVGAGI.

The sample holds a few counts of this clonotype. This sequence joins TRBV13 and TRBJ2-5, with D possibly TRBD1 on 6 matching bases. Trimming removed 0 bases at V and 5 bases at J, with 16 bases between. The germline V gene encodes CDR1 PRHDT and CDR2 FYEKMQ (reference sequence). The CDR3 length is 16 residues. CDR3 bases: TGTGCCAGCAGCTTAGGGGGGGCCTCAGCGATTGAGACCCAGTACTTC. As protein: CASSLGGASAIETQYF. The complete variable domain, with remaining parts taken from reference TRBV13 and TRBJ2-5, reads AAGVIQSPRHLIKEKRETATLKCYPIPRHDTVYWYQQGPGQDPQFLISFYEKMQSDKGSIPDRFSAQQFSDYHSELNMSSLELGDSALYFCASSLGGASAIETQYFGPGTRLLVL.

This clonotype was detected a few times. The rearrangement uses TRBV7-9 and TRBJ2-4; D remains unclear. The CDR3 is made up of 16 amino acids. The V gene lost 5 bases and the J gene lost 0 bases, with 14 bases spanning the gap. Germline CDR1 is SEHNR and CDR2 is FQNEAQ (reference sequence). CDR3 nucleotides: TGTGCCAGCAGCCCTTCGAGTACTATAGCCAAAAACATTCAGTACTTC. Its protein is CASSPSSTIAKNIQYF.

The CDR3 bases are TGCAGCCTCGCGGAGAGCGGGGTCTCAGATACGCAGTATTTT. This translates into CSLAESGVSDTQYF. This chain joins TRBV29-1 and TRBJ2-3, with TRBD2 matching 7 bases. The CDR3 is 14 residues long. Germline CDR1 is SQVTM and CDR2 is ANQGSEA. V shed 8 bases, J shed 4 bases, and the junction held 12 bases outside the gene matches.

This clonotype was detected many times. The chain joins TRBV7-2 to TRBJ2-5; 10 nucleotides agree with TRBD2. This CDR3 spans 19 amino acids. Germline assignment: CDR1 SGHTA and CDR2 FQGNSA. The V gene end was trimmed by 2 bases and the J gene end by 1 base; junction bases not matched to a gene: 13. The CDR3 sequence: CASSLMVRGSGGTQETQYF. The CDR3 DNA sequence: TGTGCCAGCAGCTTAATGGTTCGGGGTAGCGGGGGGACCCAAGAGACCCAGTACTTC.

This clonotype was counted at least ten times. This chain links TRBV19 with TRBJ1-2; D might be TRBD1 (5 bases). V shed 3 bases and J shed 4 bases, with 15 bases lying between them. Germline assignment: CDR1 LNHDA and CDR2 SQIVND (reference sequence). The CDR3 loop spans 15 amino acids. The CDR3 reads CASSIFGSGIYGYTF. The CDR3 nucleotides are TGTGCCAGTAGTATCTTCGGGTCAGGGATCTATGGCTACACCTTC.

This clonotype was counted between two and nine times. This chain joins TRBV20-1 and TRBJ2-3, with D possibly being TRBD2 (7 bases). CDR1 and CDR2 (germline): DFQATT, SNEGSKA (reference sequence). V shed 0 bases and J shed 2 bases, with 18 bases lying between them. The CDR3 has 17 amino acids. The CDR3 spells CSARDLGGGPLTDTQYF. CDR3 DNA sequence: TGCAGTGCTAGAGATCTCGGCGGGGGCCCCCTCACAGATACGCAGTATTTT.

This clonotype was counted only a few times. The J gene is TRBJ2-1, the V gene TRBV10-3; unclear D gene. The CDR3 spans 13 residues. Trimming pared 6 bases from V and 8 bases from J, leaving 14 bases between. Germline-derived CDR1 and CDR2 are ENHRY and SYGVKD. The CDR3 coding sequence is TGTGCCATCAGGGCCCCTCTTGAAGATGAGCAGTTCTTC. As protein: CAIRAPLEDEQFF.

This clonotype was counted between two and nine times. V gene TRBV7-2 combines with J gene TRBJ2-3, with 8 positions matching TRBD1. From germline, CDR1 is SGHTA and CDR2 FQGNSA. The CDR3 length is 15 residues. Losses at the gene ends were 4 bases for V and 4 bases for J; bases not matched to a gene: 7. The chain's CDR3 is CASSSTGGSADTQYF. The CDR3 nucleotides read TGTGCCAGCAGCTCAACAGGGGGTAGCGCAGATACGCAGTATTTT.

This rearrangement joins TRBV7-9 to TRBJ2-1; 7 bases line up with TRBD2. The CDR3 extends over 14 amino acids. J lost 4 bases, V lost 2 bases, and 2 bases had no gene match. Per germline, CDR1 SEHNR and CDR2 FQNEAQ (reference sequence). The chain's CDR3 is CASSLSGEYNEQFF. The CDR3 region has the DNA TGTGCCAGCAGCTTAAGCGGGGAGTACAATGAGCAGTTCTTC.

This clonotype was detected a few times. The chain couples TRBV3-1 to TRBJ1-2, with D possibly TRBD1 on 5 matching bases. Germline values: CDR1 LGHDT, CDR2 YNNKEL (reference sequence). Between the trimmed V and J ends, which lost 2 bases and 3 bases, there was a span of 7 bases. This CDR3 contains 13 residues. This CDR3 reads CASSQKGYYGYTF. CDR3 in DNA: TGTGCCAGCAGCCAAAAGGGGTACTATGGCTACACCTTC.

This chain joins TRBV7-9 and TRBJ2-1; TRBD2 might be the D (5 bases). Germline lookup yields CDR1 SEHNR and CDR2 FQNEAQ (reference sequence). CDR3 length: 15 amino acids. The V gene lost 4 bases and the J gene lost 2 bases, with 12 bases spanning the gap. The chain's CDR3 is CASSSGLSTYNEQFF. The CDR3 nucleotides read TGTGCCAGCAGCTCAGGACTGTCAACCTACAATGAGCAGTTCTTC.